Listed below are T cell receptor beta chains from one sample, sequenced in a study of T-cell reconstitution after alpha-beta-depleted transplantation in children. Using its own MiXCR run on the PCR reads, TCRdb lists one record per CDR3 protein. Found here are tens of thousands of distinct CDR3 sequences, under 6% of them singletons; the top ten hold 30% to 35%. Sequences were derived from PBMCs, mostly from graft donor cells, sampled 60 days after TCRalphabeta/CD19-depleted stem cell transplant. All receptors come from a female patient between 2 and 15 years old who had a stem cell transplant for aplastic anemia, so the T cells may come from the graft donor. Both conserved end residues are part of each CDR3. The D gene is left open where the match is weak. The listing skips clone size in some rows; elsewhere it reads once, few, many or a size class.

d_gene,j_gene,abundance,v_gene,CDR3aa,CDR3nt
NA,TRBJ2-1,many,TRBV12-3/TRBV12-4,CASSLAGGNNEQFF,TGTGCCAGCAGTTTAGCGGGGGGAAACAATGAGCAGTTCTTC
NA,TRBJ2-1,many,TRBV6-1,CASLGGSSYNEQFF,TGTGCCAGTCTGGGGGGAAGCTCCTACAATGAGCAGTTCTTC
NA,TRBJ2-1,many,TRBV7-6,CASSLVYGGFNEQFF,TGTGCCAGCAGCTTGGTGTATGGGGGTTTCAATGAGCAGTTCTTC
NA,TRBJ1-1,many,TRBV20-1,CSTPVGRAEAFF,TGCAGTACTCCTGTCGGGAGAGCTGAAGCTTTCTTT
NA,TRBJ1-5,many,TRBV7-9,CASTLSGGGNQPQHF,TGTGCCAGCACACTCTCCGGGGGTGGCAATCAGCCCCAGCATTTT
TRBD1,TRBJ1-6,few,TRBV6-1,CASSERRSVGQVNSPLHF,TGTGCCAGCAGTGAAAGGAGGTCCGTGGGACAGGTTAATTCACCCCTCCACTTT
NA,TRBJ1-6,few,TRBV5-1,CASSFAGAYSPLHF,TGCGCCAGCAGCTTCGCAGGGGCTTACTCACCCCTCCACTTT
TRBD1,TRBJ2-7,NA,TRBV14,CASMGTGTGGFEQYF,TGTGCCAGCATGGGAACCGGGACAGGGGGCTTCGAGCAGTACTTC
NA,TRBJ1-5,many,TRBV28,CASSPALSQPQHF,TGTGCCAGCAGCCCGGCCCTGAGTCAGCCCCAGCATTTT
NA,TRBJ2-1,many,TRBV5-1,CASSSDSSYNEQFF,TGCGCCAGCAGCTCCGACAGCTCCTACAATGAGCAGTTCTTC
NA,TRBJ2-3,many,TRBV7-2,CASSLTRVGMVQYF,TGTGCCAGCAGCTTAACCAGGGTAGGGATGGTGCAGTATTTT
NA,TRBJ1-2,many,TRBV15,CATSARWDYGYTF,TGTGCCACCTCAGCTCGGTGGGACTATGGCTACACCTTC
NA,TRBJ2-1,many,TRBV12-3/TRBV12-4,CATEGGVLSNEQFF,TGTGCCACAGAAGGGGGAGTGTTAAGCAATGAGCAGTTCTTC
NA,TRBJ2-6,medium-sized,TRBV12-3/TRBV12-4,CASSFVAGANVLTF,TGTGCCAGCAGTTTCGTCGCTGGGGCCAACGTCCTGACTTTC
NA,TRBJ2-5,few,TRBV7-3,CASSLGAGETQYF,TGTGCCAGCAGCCTAGGGGCCGGAGAGACCCAGTACTTC
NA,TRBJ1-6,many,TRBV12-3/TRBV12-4,CASSLTGINNSPLHF,TGTGCCAGCAGTTTAACGGGGATCAATAATTCACCCCTCCACTTT
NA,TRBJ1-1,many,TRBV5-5,CASSLTGLNTEAFF,TGTGCCAGCAGCTTGACAGGGCTGAACACTGAAGCTTTCTTT
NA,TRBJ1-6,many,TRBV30,CAWRNRLSSYNSPLHF,TGTGCCTGGAGGAACCGACTGAGCTCCTATAATTCACCCCTCCACTTT
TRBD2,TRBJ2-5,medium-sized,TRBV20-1,CSALTSGRRRETQYF,TGCAGTGCCCTCACTAGCGGGAGAAGGAGAGAGACCCAGTACTTC
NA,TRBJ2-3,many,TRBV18,CASSPPTTRDTQYF,TGTGCCAGCTCACCACCGACCACTCGAGATACGCAGTATTTT
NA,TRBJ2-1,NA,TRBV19,CASSMGSLYNEQFF,TGTGCCAGTAGTATGGGCTCCCTCTACAATGAGCAGTTCTTC
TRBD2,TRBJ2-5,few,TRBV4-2,CASTQTPGTSGQETQYF,TGTGCCAGCACCCAAACCCCCGGGACTAGCGGACAAGAGACCCAGTACTTC
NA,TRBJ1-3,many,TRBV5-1,CASSLEARGTGNTIYF,TGCGCCAGCAGCTTGGAGGCCAGGGGCACAGGAAACACCATATATTTT
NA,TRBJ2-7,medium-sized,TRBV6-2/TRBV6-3,CASSYGARGYEQYF,TGTGCCAGCAGTTACGGGGCTAGAGGCTACGAGCAGTACTTC
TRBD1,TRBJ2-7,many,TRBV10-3,CAISDGTGTSYEQYF,TGTGCCATCAGTGACGGGACAGGCACCTCCTACGAGCAGTACTTC
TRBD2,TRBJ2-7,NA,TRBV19,CASTNGGGPSLYEQYF,TGTGCCAGTACCAACGGGGGAGGGCCTAGTTTGTACGAGCAGTACTTC
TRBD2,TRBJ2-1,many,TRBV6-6,CASSPTYSGASSYNEQFF,TGTGCCAGCAGCCCCACTTATAGCGGGGCGAGCTCCTACAATGAGCAGTTCTTC
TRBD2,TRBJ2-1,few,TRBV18,CASSDSGRAYNEQFF,TGTGCCAGCTCAGATAGCGGGAGGGCCTACAATGAGCAGTTCTTC
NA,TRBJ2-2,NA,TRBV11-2,CASSLDLSYTGELFF,TGTGCCAGCAGCTTAGATCTCAGCTACACCGGGGAGCTGTTTTTT
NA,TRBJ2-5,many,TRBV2,CASSFSAGAVETQYF,TGTGCCAGCAGTTTCTCAGCAGGGGCTGTTGAGACCCAGTACTTC
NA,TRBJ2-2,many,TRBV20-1,CSQSQGSGELFF,TGCAGTCAATCGCAGGGGTCCGGGGAGCTGTTTTTT
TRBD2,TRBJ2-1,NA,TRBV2,CASSETSGGTNEQFF,TGTGCCAGCAGTGAAACTAGCGGGGGAACCAATGAGCAGTTCTTC
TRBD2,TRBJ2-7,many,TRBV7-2,CASSSGLGPYEQYF,TGTGCCAGCAGTTCGGGACTAGGACCCTACGAGCAGTACTTC
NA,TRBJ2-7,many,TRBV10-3,CATPPDPGLTYEQYF,TGTGCCACCCCGCCAGACCCAGGCCTCACCTACGAGCAGTACTTC
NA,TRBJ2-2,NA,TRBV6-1,CASSEFPDTTGELFF,TGTGCCAGCAGTGAATTCCCAGATACCACCGGGGAGCTGTTTTTT
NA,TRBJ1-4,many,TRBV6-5,CASSYSGHEKLFF,TGTGCCAGCAGTTACTCTGGCCATGAAAAACTGTTTTTT
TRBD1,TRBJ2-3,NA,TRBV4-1,CASSQQQGPDTQYF,TGCGCCAGCAGCCAACAACAGGGGCCAGATACGCAGTATTTT
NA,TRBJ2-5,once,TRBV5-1,CASSTGRAFVWETQYF,TGCGCCAGCAGTACGGGAAGGGCCTTTGTATGGGAGACCCAGTACTTC
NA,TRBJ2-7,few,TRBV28,CASSLPPGAGVSYEQYF,TGTGCCAGCAGTTTACCCCCTGGTGCAGGGGTCTCCTACGAGCAGTACTTC
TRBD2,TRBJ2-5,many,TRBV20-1,CSADLAGVRSRETQYF,TGCAGTGCCGACCTAGCGGGAGTACGCTCCAGGGAGACCCAGTACTTC
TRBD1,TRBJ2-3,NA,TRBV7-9,CASSFRDRDADTQYF,TGTGCCAGCAGCTTCCGGGACAGGGACGCAGATACGCAGTATTTT